Presented here are 2 T cell receptor beta chains from one specimen sequenced in a study of T-cell reconstitution after alpha-beta-depleted transplantation in children. It was with unique molecular identifiers that the TCRbeta library was prepared. TCRdb itself ran the PCR reads through MiXCR, one entry per CDR3 protein. The table includes hundreds of thousands of distinct CDR3 sequences, approximately 16% detected once. The sequencing used PBMCs from the stem cell graft donor, collected from the stem cell graft. The receptors originated from a human donor who donated a stem cell graft to a child with acute myeloid leukemia.

This clonotype was seen a few times. This rearrangement joins TRBV6-5 to TRBJ2-1; 7 nucleotides align to TRBD1. The CDR3 loop spans 15 amino acids. Germline assignment: CDR1 MNHEY and CDR2 SVGAGI. J gave up 8 bases and V 0 bases, and 7 bases lay outside the gene matches. In nucleotides, the CDR3 is TGTGCCAGCAGTTACTCGGACAGGAAAGGCGATGAGCAGTTCTTC. Residues: CASSYSDRKGDEQFF.

The CDR3 is CASSLTSTGPGELFF. DNA for the CDR3: TGCGCCAGCAGCCTAACATCTACAGGGCCCGGGGAGCTGTTTTTT. The rearrangement uses TRBV4-1 and TRBJ2-2, with a possible D match to TRBD1 (6 bases). The V end was cut by 4 bases, the J end by 6 bases, with 15 bases between. Germline lookup yields CDR1 MGHRA and CDR2 YSYEKL. The CDR3 loop spans 15 amino acids.